The T cell receptor (beta chain) under discussion was sequenced for a study of T-cell reconstitution after alpha-beta-depleted transplantation in children. V was pared by 4 bases and J by 7 bases, with 5 bases of the junction left unmatched. This CDR3 region has 15 residues. CDR1 and CDR2 (germline): SGHTA, FQGTGA. Molecular barcoding with unique molecular identifiers was used for the TCRbeta library. TCRdb redid the calling of the PCR reads with MiXCR, one entry per CDR3 protein. The data contain about 610,000 distinct CDR3 sequences, roughly a tenth of them singletons. This specimen was PBMCs from the stem cell graft donor, taken from the stem cell graft. This sequence joins TRBV7-3 and TRBJ2-1; 12 bases line up with TRBD2. This receptor was taken from a human donor who donated a stem cell graft to a child with acute myeloid leukemia. CDR3 DNA: TGTGCCAGCAGCTCACTAGCGGGAGGAGTGAATGAGCAGTTCTTC. It codes for CASSSLAGGVNEQFF. Full variable domain (missing parts from reference TRBV7-3 and TRBJ2-1): GAGVSQTPSNKVTEKGKYVELRCDPISGHTALYWYRQSLGQGPEFLIYFQGTGAADDSGLPNDRFFAVRPEGSVSTLKIQRTERGDSAVYLCASSSLAGGVNEQFFGPGTRLTVL.